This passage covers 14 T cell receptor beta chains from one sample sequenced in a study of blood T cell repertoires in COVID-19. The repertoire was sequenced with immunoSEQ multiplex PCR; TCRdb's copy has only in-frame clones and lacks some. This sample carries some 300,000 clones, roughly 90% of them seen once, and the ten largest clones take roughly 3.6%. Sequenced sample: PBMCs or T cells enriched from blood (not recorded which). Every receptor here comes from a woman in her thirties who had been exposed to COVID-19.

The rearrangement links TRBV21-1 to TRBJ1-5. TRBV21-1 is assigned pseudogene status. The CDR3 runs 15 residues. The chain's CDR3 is CASSNRVRSNQPQHF. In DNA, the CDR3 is TGTGCCAGCAGCAATCGGGTAAGGAGCAATCAGCCCCAGCATTTT.

Written as DNA, the CDR3 is TGCGCCAGCAGTGACCATACGAGCTCCTACGAGCAGTACTTC. Amino acid sequence: CASSDHTSSYEQYF. The rearrangement links TRBV10-1 to TRBJ2-7; D is ambiguous. V was clipped by 3 bases and J by 0 bases, with 9 bases between them. This CDR3 is 14 amino acids long. The germline CDR1 and CDR2 sequences are WNHNN and SYGVQD (reference sequence).

As DNA, the CDR3 is TGTGCCAGCAGCGCGTCTACCACAGATACGCAGTATTTT. Translated: CASSASTTDTQYF. The chain uses TRBV9 and TRBJ2-3; the D is unclear. CDR3 size: 13 residues. V lost 3 bases to trimming and J lost 2 bases, with 7 bases between them. The germline gives CDR1 SGDLS, CDR2 YYNGEE.

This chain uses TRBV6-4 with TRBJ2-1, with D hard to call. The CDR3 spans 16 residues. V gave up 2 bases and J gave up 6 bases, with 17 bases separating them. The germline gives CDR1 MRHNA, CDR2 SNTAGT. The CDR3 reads CASSDRPSGSLNEQFF. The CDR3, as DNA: TGTGCCAGCAGTGACCGACCGTCAGGTAGTCTCAATGAGCAGTTCTTC.

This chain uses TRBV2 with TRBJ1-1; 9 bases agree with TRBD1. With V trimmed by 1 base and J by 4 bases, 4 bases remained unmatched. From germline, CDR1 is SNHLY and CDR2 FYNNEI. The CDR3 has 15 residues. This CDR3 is CASSEGGQGSTEAFF. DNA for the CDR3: TGTGCCAGCAGTGAAGGCGGACAGGGGAGCACTGAAGCTTTCTTT.

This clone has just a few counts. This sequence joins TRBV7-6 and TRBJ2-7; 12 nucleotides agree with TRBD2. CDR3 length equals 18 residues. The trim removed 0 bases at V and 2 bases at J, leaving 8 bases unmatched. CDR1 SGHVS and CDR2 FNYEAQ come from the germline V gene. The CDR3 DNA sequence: TGTGCCAGCAGCTTAGCCCGACTAGCGGGAGCCCTTCCCTACGAGCAGTACTTC. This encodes CASSLARLAGALPYEQYF.

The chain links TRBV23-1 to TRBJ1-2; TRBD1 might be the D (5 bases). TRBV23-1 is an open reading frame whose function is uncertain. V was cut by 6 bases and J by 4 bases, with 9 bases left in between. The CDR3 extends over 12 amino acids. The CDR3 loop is CASSDSLYGYTF. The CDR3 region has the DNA TGCGCCAGCAGCGACAGTCTCTATGGCTACACCTTC.

The CDR3: CASSFRSPNTGELFF. CDR3 sequence (DNA): TGCGCCAGCAGCTTTCGGAGCCCGAACACCGGGGAGCTGTTTTTT. The genes are TRBV5-1 and TRBJ2-2; D not resolved. Trimming took 2 bases from V and 0 from J, leaving 8 bases between them. This CDR3 region has 15 residues. Germline-derived CDR1 and CDR2 are SGHRS and YFSETQ.

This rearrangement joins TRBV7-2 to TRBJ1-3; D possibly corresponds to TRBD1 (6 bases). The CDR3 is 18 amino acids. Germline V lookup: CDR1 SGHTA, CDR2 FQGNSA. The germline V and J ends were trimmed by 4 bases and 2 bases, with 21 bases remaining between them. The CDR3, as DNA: TGTGCCAGCAGCTCCCGAGGGAGTTTACAGGGTCCTGGAAACACCATATATTTT. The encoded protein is CASSSRGSLQGPGNTIYF.

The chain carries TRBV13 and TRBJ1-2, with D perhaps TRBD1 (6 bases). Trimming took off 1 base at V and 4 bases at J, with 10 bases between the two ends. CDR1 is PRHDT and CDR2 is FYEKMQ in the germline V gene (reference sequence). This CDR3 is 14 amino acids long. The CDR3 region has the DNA TGTGCCAGCAGCTTAGAGGGGACAAGCTATGGCTACACCTTC. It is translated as CASSLEGTSYGYTF.

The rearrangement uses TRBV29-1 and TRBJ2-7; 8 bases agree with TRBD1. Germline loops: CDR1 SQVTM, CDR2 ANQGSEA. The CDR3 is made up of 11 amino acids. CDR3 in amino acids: CTIQTGDEQYF. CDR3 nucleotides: TGCACCATCCAGACAGGGGACGAGCAGTACTTC.

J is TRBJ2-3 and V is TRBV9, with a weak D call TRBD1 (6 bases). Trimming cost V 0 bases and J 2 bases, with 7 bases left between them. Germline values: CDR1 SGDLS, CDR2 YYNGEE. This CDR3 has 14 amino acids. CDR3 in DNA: TGTGCCAGCAGCGTAGTGGGGGCCACAGATACGCAGTATTTT. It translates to CASSVVGATDTQYF.

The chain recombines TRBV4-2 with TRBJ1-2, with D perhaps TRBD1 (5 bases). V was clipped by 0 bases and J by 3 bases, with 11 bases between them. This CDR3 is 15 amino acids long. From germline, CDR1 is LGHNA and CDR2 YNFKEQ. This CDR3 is CASSQDGGSYYGYTF. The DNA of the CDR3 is TGTGCCAGCAGCCAAGATGGGGGGTCCTACTATGGCTACACCTTC.

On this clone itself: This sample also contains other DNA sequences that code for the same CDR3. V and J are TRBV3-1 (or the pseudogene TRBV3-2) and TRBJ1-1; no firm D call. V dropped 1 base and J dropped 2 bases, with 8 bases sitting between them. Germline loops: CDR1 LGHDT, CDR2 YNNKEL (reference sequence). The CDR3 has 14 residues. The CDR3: CASSQVGPNTEAFF. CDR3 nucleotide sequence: TGTGCCAGCAGCCAAGTCGGTCCTAACACTGAAGCTTTCTTT.